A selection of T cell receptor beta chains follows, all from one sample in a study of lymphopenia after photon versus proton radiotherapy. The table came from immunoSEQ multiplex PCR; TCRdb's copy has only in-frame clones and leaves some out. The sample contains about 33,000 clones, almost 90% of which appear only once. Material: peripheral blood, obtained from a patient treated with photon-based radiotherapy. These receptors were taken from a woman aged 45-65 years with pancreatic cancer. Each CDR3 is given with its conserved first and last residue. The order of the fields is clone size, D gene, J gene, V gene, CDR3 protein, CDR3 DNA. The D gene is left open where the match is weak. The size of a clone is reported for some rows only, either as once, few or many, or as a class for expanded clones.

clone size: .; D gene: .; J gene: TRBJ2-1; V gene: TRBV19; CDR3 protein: CASSPRPILSSYNEQFF; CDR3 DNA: TGTGCCAGTAGTCCCAGACCGATCCTCAGCTCCTACAATGAGCAGTTCTTC
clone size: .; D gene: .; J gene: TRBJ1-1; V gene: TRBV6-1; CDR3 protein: CASSLSQIAEAFF; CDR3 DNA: TGTGCCAGCAGTCTATCCCAGATCGCTGAAGCTTTCTTT
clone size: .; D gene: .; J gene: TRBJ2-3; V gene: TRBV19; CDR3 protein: CASSFPGEVDTQYF; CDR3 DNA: TGTGCCAGTAGCTTCCCTGGGGAGGTAGATACGCAGTATTTT
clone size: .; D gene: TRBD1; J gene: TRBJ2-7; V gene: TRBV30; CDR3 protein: CAWSEGTGGQYEQYF; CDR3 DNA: TGTGCCTGGAGCGAAGGGACAGGGGGTCAGTACGAGCAGTACTTC
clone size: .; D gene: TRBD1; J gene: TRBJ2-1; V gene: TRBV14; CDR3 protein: CASSQGTGMGYNEQFF; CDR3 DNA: TGTGCCAGCAGCCAAGGGACAGGGATGGGTTACAATGAGCAGTTCTTC
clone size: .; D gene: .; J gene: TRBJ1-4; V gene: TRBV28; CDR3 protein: CASRTGTPIGKLFF; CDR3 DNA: TGTGCCAGCAGGACCGGGACCCCTATTGGAAAACTGTTTTTT
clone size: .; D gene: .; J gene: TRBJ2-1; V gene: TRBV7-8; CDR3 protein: CASSLDPGLAYNEQFF; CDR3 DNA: TGTGCCAGCAGCTTAGATCCCGGGTTGGCGTACAATGAGCAGTTCTTC
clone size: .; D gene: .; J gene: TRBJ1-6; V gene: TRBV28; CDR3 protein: CASSQGWGNSPLHF; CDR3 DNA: TGTGCCAGCAGTCAGGGTTGGGGGAATTCACCCCTCCACTTT
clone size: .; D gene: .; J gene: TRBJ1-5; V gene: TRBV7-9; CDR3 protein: CASSLTVNQPQHF; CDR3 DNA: TGTGCCAGCAGCTTGACAGTTAATCAGCCCCAGCATTTT
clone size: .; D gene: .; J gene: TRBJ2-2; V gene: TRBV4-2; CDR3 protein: CASSQQTRLRNTGELFF; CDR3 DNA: TGTGCCAGCAGCCAACAAACTAGATTAAGGAACACCGGGGAGCTGTTTTTT
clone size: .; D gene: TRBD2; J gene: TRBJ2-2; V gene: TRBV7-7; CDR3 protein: CASIGGSGELFF; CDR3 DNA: TGTGCCAGCATCGGGGGGTCCGGGGAGCTGTTTTTT
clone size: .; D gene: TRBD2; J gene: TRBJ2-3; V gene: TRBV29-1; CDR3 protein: CSVRTSGSSQDTQYF; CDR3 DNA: TGCAGCGTGAGGACTAGCGGGAGTTCGCAAGATACGCAGTATTTT
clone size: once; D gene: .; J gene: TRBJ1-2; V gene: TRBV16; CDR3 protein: CASSQYPGGYTF; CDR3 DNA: TGTGCCAGCAGCCAATATCCGGGGGGCTACACCTTC
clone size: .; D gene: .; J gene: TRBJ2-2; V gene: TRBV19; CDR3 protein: CASRGGSITGELFF; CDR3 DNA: TGTGCCAGTAGAGGAGGGTCGATCACCGGGGAGCTGTTTTTT
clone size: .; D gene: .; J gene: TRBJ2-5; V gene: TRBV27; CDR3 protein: CASSARTVFQETQYF; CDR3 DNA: TGTGCCAGCAGTGCCCGGACAGTTTTCCAAGAGACCCAGTACTTC
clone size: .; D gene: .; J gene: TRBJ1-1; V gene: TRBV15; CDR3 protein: CATSRSTGNTEAFF; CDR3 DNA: TGTGCCACCAGCCGTAGTACAGGGAACACTGAAGCTTTCTTT
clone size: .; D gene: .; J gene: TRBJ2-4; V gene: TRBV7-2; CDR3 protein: CASSPLPRAAKNIQYF; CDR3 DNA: TGTGCCAGCAGCCCCCTGCCGCGTGCAGCCAAAAACATTCAGTACTTC
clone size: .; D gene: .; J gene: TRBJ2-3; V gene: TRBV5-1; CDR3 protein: CASSLDMGNTDTQYF; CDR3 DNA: TGCGCCAGCAGCTTGGATATGGGGAACACAGATACGCAGTATTTT
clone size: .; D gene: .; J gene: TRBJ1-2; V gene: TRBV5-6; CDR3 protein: CASSSYRAYGYTF; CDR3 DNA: TGTGCCAGCAGCTCCTACAGGGCCTATGGCTACACCTTC
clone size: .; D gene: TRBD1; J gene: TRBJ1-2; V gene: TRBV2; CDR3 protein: CASSDTGGNYGYTF; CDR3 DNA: TGTGCCAGCAGTGACACAGGGGGCAACTATGGCTACACCTTC
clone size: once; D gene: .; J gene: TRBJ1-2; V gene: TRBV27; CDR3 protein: CASSYLPHRTNYGYTF; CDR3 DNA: TGTGCCAGCAGTTACCTTCCCCACAGGACTAACTATGGCTACACCTTC
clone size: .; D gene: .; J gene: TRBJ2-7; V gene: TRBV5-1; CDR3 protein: CASSAQTKVDEQYF; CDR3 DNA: TGCGCCAGCAGCGCCCAGACCAAGGTCGACGAGCAGTACTTC
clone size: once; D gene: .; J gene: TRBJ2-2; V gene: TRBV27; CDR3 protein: CASSLRGANTGELFF; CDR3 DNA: TGTGCCAGCAGTTTAAGAGGCGCGAACACCGGGGAGCTGTTTTTT
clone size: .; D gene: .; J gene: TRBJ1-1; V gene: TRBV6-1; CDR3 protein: CASSEWRGLNTEAFF; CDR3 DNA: TGTGCCAGCAGTGAATGGAGAGGGCTGAACACTGAAGCTTTCTTT
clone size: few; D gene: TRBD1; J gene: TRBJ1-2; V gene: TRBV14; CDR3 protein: CASSQRIQGGGYTF; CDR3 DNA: TGTGCCAGCAGCCAAAGGATCCAGGGGGGCGGCTACACCTTC
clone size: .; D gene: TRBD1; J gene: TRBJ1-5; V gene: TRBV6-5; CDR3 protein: CASKGAFNQPQHF; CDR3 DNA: TGTGCCAGCAAGGGGGCCTTTAATCAGCCCCAGCATTTT